The 26 T cell receptor beta chains given below trace back to one sample, sequenced in a study of a mutant IDH1 vaccine in newly diagnosed glioma. Time point: week 5, during vaccination. One vaccine dose held 300 ug of mutant IDH1 20-mer peptide and came with topical imiquimod. Clones were read by immunoSEQ multiplex PCR, and TCRdb kept only the in-frame ones, dropping some. The sample has roughly 25,000 clones, 77% seen once; the top ten hold about 9.4%. Their antigen targets remain unknown. The specimen comprised PBMCs, sampled from a glioma patient whose treatment included an IDH1 peptide vaccine. These receptors were taken from a middle-aged man with glioma.

This clone is medium-sized (0.01 to 0.1%) in the sample. The chain uses TRBV6-1 and TRBJ2-1; 9 bases match TRBD2. CDR1 is MNHNS, CDR2 SASEGT, per germline. V was clipped by 2 bases and J by 7 bases; unmatched bases: 3. The CDR3 consists of 14 residues. The CDR3 loop reads CASSELAGWNEQFF. CDR3 coding DNA: TGTGCCAGCAGTGAACTAGCGGGATGGAATGAGCAGTTCTTC.

The rearrangement links TRBV7-2 to TRBJ2-1; unclear D gene. This CDR3 has 16 residues. CDR1 SGHTA and CDR2 FQGNSA come from the germline V gene. V lost 0 bases, J lost 4 bases, and 13 bases lay in between. CDR3 protein: CASSLAHQLPYNEQFF. The DNA of the CDR3 is TGTGCCAGCAGCTTAGCCCACCAATTACCTTACAATGAGCAGTTCTTC.

Here the CDR3 reads CASSLGGNGNEQYF. The CDR3 coding sequence is TGTGCCAGCAGCTTGGGAGGGAATGGTAACGAGCAGTACTTC. The chain employs TRBV5-5 and TRBJ2-7, with a weak D call TRBD2 (5 bases). The CDR3 extends over 14 amino acids. Trimming pared 0 bases from V and 5 bases from J, leaving 12 bases between. Germline V gives CDR1 SGHKS, CDR2 YYEKEE (reference sequence).

The chain recombines TRBV2 with TRBJ2-5; TRBD2 is a possible D gene (6 bases). TRBJ2-7 explains the end of the DNA better; the J call may be wrong. CDR1 SNHLY and CDR2 FYNNEI come from the germline V gene. The CDR3 length is 15 residues. The CDR3 is CASSKSGGGTYEQYF. In DNA, the CDR3 is TGTGCCAGCAGTAAGAGTGGGGGAGGCACTTACGAGCAGTACTTC.

V usage is TRBV5-8 and J usage is TRBJ1-4; maybe TRBD1 (5 bases). Looked up from germline, CDR1 is SGHTS and CDR2 is YDEGEE. This CDR3 spans 15 amino acids. V shed 6 bases and J shed 10 bases, with 22 bases lying between them. The CDR3 region has the DNA TGTGCCAGCACCCGCGAAAACTACAGGATGGGAAAACTGTTTTTT. Translation gives CASTRENYRMGKLFF.

The chain recombines TRBV7-8 with TRBJ2-1, with a weak D call TRBD2 (6 bases). V was shortened by 4 bases and J by 7 bases, with 11 bases between the two germline ends. Germline-derived CDR1 and CDR2 are SGHVS and FQNEAQ. There are 13 residues in the CDR3. The chain's CDR3 is CASSWGTWNEQFF. In DNA, the CDR3 is TGTGCCAGCAGCTGGGGGACTTGGAATGAGCAGTTCTTC.

V and J are TRBV19 and TRBJ1-5; D is unresolved. The CDR3 sequence is 17 residues long. The V and J ends lost 2 bases and 0 bases respectively, with 14 bases between them. Looked up from germline, CDR1 is LNHDA and CDR2 is SQIVND (reference sequence). CDR3 sequence: CASSIIHSPNSNQPQHF. DNA for the CDR3: TGTGCCAGTAGTATAATCCACAGCCCAAATAGCAATCAGCCCCAGCATTTT.

The rearrangement links TRBV15 to TRBJ2-5; D might be TRBD1 (7 bases). With 5 bases removed from V and 3 bases from J, the gap between germline ends came to 19 bases. The CDR3 loop spans 16 amino acids. Germline lookup yields CDR1 LNHNV and CDR2 YYDKDF (reference sequence). The CDR3 coding sequence is TGTGCCACCAGCCCCGGAGGAGGGGGCGCCGAAGAGACCCAGTACTTC. Protein: CATSPGGGGAEETQYF.

This clone turned up a few times. The chain has TRBV11-3 and TRBJ1-1; D gene ambiguous. The CDR3 extends over 13 amino acids. The V end lost 1 base, the J end lost 4 bases, and 7 bases lay between the germline ends. The germline gives CDR1 SGHNT, CDR2 YENEEA. The CDR3 reads CASSLGSRTEAFF. CDR3 bases: TGTGCCAGCAGCTTAGGTAGCCGCACTGAAGCTTTCTTT.

The chain links TRBV5-6 to TRBJ2-7; TRBD1 is a possible D gene (6 bases). Germline values: CDR1 SGHDT, CDR2 YYEEEE. With 1 base removed from V and 2 bases from J, the gap between germline ends came to 16 bases. This CDR3 is built from 16 residues. The CDR3: CASSLYPGTPPYEQYV. The CDR3 DNA follows: TGTGCCAGCAGCTTGTATCCCGGGACACCACCCTACGAGCAGTACGTC.

The V call is TRBV19, the J call TRBJ1-4; maybe TRBD1 (5 bases). CDR1 is LNHDA and CDR2 is SQIVND in the germline V gene (reference sequence). CDR3 size: 14 residues. The V end was cut by 3 bases, the J end by 7 bases, with 12 bases between. The CDR3 region is CASSMGRVSEKLFF. CDR3 nucleotide sequence: TGTGCCAGTAGTATGGGCAGGGTTAGTGAAAAACTGTTTTTT.

The chain employs TRBV5-5 and TRBJ1-5; D might be TRBD1 (6 bases). The length of the CDR3 is 16 residues. CDR1 SGHKS and CDR2 YYEKEE come from the germline V gene (reference sequence). Trimming removed 4 bases at V and 4 bases at J, with 18 bases between. Written as DNA, the CDR3 is TGTGCCAGCAGCCGATTTCTTGGACAGACAAATCAGCCCCAGCATTTT. Protein product: CASSRFLGQTNQPQHF.

This rearrangement joins TRBV19 to TRBJ1-1; D unresolved. The CDR3 extends over 12 amino acids. The germline gives CDR1 LNHDA, CDR2 SQIVND (reference sequence). V lost 7 bases to trimming and J lost 6 bases, with 12 bases between them. CDR3 residues: CASMLGKAEAFF. The CDR3 DNA reads TGTGCCAGTATGTTGGGGAAGGCTGAAGCTTTCTTT.

The V and J genes are TRBV5-6 and TRBJ1-1; weak D call: TRBD1 (5 bases). This CDR3 spans 17 amino acids. Germline values: CDR1 SGHDT, CDR2 YYEEEE. V dropped 4 bases and J dropped 5 bases, with 24 bases sitting between them. CDR3 nucleotide sequence: TGTGCCAGCAGCCGGGAGGGGATAAGCGCCTCGGTGACTGAAGCTTTCTTT. Protein sequence: CASSREGISASVTEAFF.

The rearrangement links TRBV18 to TRBJ2-7, with D perhaps assigned TRBD1 or TRBD2 (5 bases each). There are 14 residues in the CDR3. V dropped 3 bases and J dropped 5 bases, with 14 bases sitting between them. Germline-derived CDR1 and CDR2 are KGHSH and LQKENI. The CDR3 here is CASSPMGVGHEQYV. As DNA, the CDR3 is TGTGCCAGCTCACCGATGGGGGTCGGGCACGAGCAGTACGTC.

This chain connects TRBV27 to TRBJ2-5, with D possibly TRBD2 on 6 matching bases. The V and J ends lost 0 bases and 4 bases respectively, with 15 bases between them. Per the germline V gene, CDR1 is MNHEY and CDR2 is SMNVEV (reference sequence). This CDR3 spans 16 amino acids. The CDR3 protein is CASSLSPRDGGETQYF. For the CDR3, the DNA is TGTGCCAGCAGTTTATCCCCGCGGGACGGGGGAGAGACCCAGTACTTC.

The chain uses TRBV9 and TRBJ1-1; 7 nucleotides match TRBD1. Germline lookup yields CDR1 SGDLS and CDR2 YYNGEE. Germline trimming cut 3 bases from V and 1 base from J; bases unmatched to any gene: 3. This CDR3 has 14 amino acids. The DNA of the CDR3 is TGTGCCAGCAGCGCCGACAGGGCGAACACTGAAGCTTTCTTT. This translates into CASSADRANTEAFF.

CDR3 region: CASSFTGSSYTF. CDR3 nucleotides: TGTGCCAGCAGCTTCACAGGGAGTTCCTACACCTTC. The chain couples TRBV11-2 to TRBJ1-2, with TRBD1 as a possible D gene (6 bases). From germline, CDR1 is SGHAT and CDR2 FQNNGV. Trimming stripped 3 bases from V and 10 bases from J, with 12 bases between. This CDR3 has 12 residues.

The chain employs TRBV5-1 and TRBJ1-4, with 7 bases that match TRBD1. The ends lost 0 bases at V and 8 bases at J; junction bases unmatched: 7. This CDR3 region has 15 residues. Germline V gives CDR1 SGHRS, CDR2 YFSETQ. The CDR3 spells CASSLGGQGGEKLFF. The CDR3, as DNA: TGCGCCAGCAGCTTGGGAGGCCAGGGGGGCGAAAAACTGTTTTTT.

CDR3 loop: CASSVTSRQFF. The CDR3 nucleotides read TGTGCCAGCAGTGTAACTAGTAGGCAGTTCTTC. This chain links TRBV25-1 with TRBJ2-1, with D maybe TRBD2 (5 bases). The ends were cut back, 4 bases at V and 12 bases at J, with 10 bases in the middle. CDR1 and CDR2 (germline): MGHDK, SYGVNS. The CDR3 covers 11 residues. Supplemented by reference TRBV25-1 and TRBJ2-1, the full variable domain reads EADIYQTPRYLVIGTGKKITLECSQTMGHDKMYWYQQDPGMELHLIHYSYGVNSTEKGDLSSESTVSRIRTEHFPLTLESARPSHTSQYLCASSVTSRQFFGPGTRLTVL.

This clone has just one count. The rearrangement joins TRBV30 to TRBJ1-1; no clear D. V shed 0 bases and J shed 0 bases, with 8 bases lying between them. Germline values: CDR1 GTSNPN, CDR2 SVGIG (reference sequence). There are 14 residues in the CDR3. CDR3 sequence reads: CAWSVKTMNTEAFF. DNA of the CDR3: TGTGCCTGGAGTGTAAAGACAATGAACACTGAAGCTTTCTTT.

The chain recombines TRBV6-5 with TRBJ1-2, with no clear D. V gave up 6 bases and J gave up 3 bases, with 14 bases separating them. The CDR3 is 14 amino acids. From germline, CDR1 is MNHEY and CDR2 SVGAGI. The CDR3 loop is CASSTPGQHYGYTF. Here the CDR3 DNA reads TGTGCCAGCAGCACCCCCGGGCAGCACTATGGCTACACCTTC.

The chain joins TRBV7-6 to TRBJ2-5, with 7 bases lining up with TRBD2. The junction had 10 bases not matched to a gene; V was cut back by 5 bases and J by 1 base. Germline CDR1 reads SGHVS; CDR2 reads FNYEAQ. This CDR3 is built from 16 residues. The CDR3 reads CASSRGGGGLQETQYF. In DNA form, the CDR3 reads TGTGCCAGCAGCCGTGGGGGGGGAGGGCTCCAAGAGACCCAGTACTTC.

Only a few counts were recorded for this clone. V gene TRBV10-3 combines with J gene TRBJ1-5; the D is unclear. Trimming cost V 2 bases and J 4 bases, with 9 bases left between them. The CDR3 contains 14 residues. CDR1 and CDR2 (germline): ENHRY, SYGVKD. The CDR3 sequence is CAISEPNVNQPQHF. In DNA form, the CDR3 reads TGTGCCATCAGTGAGCCGAACGTAAATCAGCCCCAGCATTTT.

J is TRBJ1-1 and V is TRBV25-1; 10 positions agree with TRBD1. Germline CDR1 MGHDK, CDR2 SYGVNS. CDR3 size: 15 residues. V was clipped by 3 bases and J by 5 bases; unmatched bases: 6. CDR3 sequence reads: CASSEGDRGLTEAFF. The CDR3 DNA follows: TGTGCCAGCAGTGAGGGCGACAGGGGGCTGACTGAAGCTTTCTTT.

The chain combines TRBV27 with TRBJ2-7, with 11 bases aligning to TRBD2. The CDR3 sequence is 16 residues long. In germline, CDR1 is MNHEY, CDR2 SMNVEV (reference sequence). The junction had 4 bases not matched to a gene; V was cut back by 3 bases and J by 0 bases. The chain's CDR3 is CASSLRLAGTSYEQYF. The CDR3, as DNA: TGTGCCAGCAGTTTGCGACTAGCGGGGACCTCCTACGAGCAGTACTTC.